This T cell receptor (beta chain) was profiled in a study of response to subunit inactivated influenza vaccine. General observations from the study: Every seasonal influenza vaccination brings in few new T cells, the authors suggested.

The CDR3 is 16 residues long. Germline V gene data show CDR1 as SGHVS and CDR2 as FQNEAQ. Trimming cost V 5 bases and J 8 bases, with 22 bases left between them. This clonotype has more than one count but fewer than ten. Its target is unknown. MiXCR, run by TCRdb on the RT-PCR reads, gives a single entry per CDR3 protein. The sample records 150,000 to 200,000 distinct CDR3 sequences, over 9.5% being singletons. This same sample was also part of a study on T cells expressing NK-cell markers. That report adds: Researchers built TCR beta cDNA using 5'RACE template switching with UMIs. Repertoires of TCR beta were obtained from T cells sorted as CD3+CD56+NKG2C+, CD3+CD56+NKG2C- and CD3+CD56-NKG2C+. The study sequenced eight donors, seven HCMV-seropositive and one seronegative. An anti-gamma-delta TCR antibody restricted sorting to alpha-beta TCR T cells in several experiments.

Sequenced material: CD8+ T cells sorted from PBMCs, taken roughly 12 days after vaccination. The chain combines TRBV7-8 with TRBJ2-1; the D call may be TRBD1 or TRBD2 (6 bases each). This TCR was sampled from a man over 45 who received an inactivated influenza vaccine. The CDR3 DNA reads TGTGCCAGCAGCCAAAAGCGGCTAGCGAAGGGGGATGAGCAGTTCTTC. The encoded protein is CASSQKRLAKGDEQFF.